The rows below give T cell receptor beta chains drawn from one sample of a study of CD8 T cells in Susac syndrome. One entry per CDR3 protein, called by TCRdb with MiXCR from the immunoSEQ multiplex PCR reads. The data contain 100,000 to 150,000 distinct CDR3 sequences, roughly 93% of them seen just once; the ten biggest clones take up roughly 0.3%. Sequencing used CD8+ T cells from PBMCs. These receptors all stem from a human donor with multiple sclerosis. Each CDR3 is given with its conserved first and last residue. The D gene is left open where the match is weak. The size field is filled for only some rows; it gives once, few, many or a size class.

.,.,12,TRBJ1-1,TRBV10-3,TGTGCCATCAGTGAGGACAGCCTGAGGGCTTTCTTT,CAISEDSLRAFF
.,.,13,TRBJ2-1,TRBV12-3/TRBV12-4,TGTGCCAGCAGTTTAAGTCCGCTTAATGAGCAGTTCTTC,CASSLSPLNEQFF
TRBD2,.,19,TRBJ2-1,TRBV6-4,TGTGCCAGCACACCTCCGGGACTAGCGGGAGGGCAACACTACAATGAGCAGTTCTTC,CASTPPGLAGGQHYNEQFF
TRBD1,.,16,TRBJ2-7,TRBV4-1,TGCGCCAGCAGCCATCCGGGGACAGGGGGCAACGACGAGCAGTACTTC,CASSHPGTGGNDEQYF
.,.,13,TRBJ2-2,TRBV2,TGTGCCAGCAGGCCTTCTCCCAGCGGGGAGCTGTTTTTT,CASRPSPSGELFF
.,few,14,TRBJ2-1,TRBV27,TGTGCCATTTGGGACGGAAGCTCCTACAATGAGCAGTTCTTC,CAIWDGSSYNEQFF
TRBD1,.,14,TRBJ2-5,TRBV18,TGTGCCAGCTCACCGCGACAGGGGAAAGAGACCCAGTACTTC,CASSPRQGKETQYF
TRBD2,.,13,TRBJ2-7,TRBV20-1,TGCAGTGCTACCCCCCCGGGAGGCTACGAGCAGTACTTC,CSATPPGGYEQYF
TRBD2,.,19,TRBJ2-7,TRBV4-2,TGTGCCAGCAGCCAAGTAGCGGCTAGCGGGGGACGTAGCGCCTACGAGCAGTACTTC,CASSQVAASGGRSAYEQYF
.,.,10,TRBJ1-1,TRBV29-1,TGCAGCGTTGAAAGGCCTAAAGCTTTCTTT,CSVERPKAFF
.,once,12,TRBJ2-1,TRBV29-1,TGCAGCGTCGGAACCAGGTACAATGAGCAGTTCTTC,CSVGTRYNEQFF
.,.,12,TRBJ1-4,TRBV20-1,TGCAGTTGTCCGGGACACCAAGAAAAACTGTTTTTT,CSCPGHQEKLFF
.,.,12,TRBJ2-2,TRBV29-1,TGCAGCGTTGAACGGGATTCCGGGGAGCTGTTTTTT,CSVERDSGELFF
.,.,17,TRBJ2-3,TRBV4-1,TGCGCCAGCAGCCAGGTACACTCAGTAACATTCACAGATACGCAGTATTTT,CASSQVHSVTFTDTQYF
.,.,17,TRBJ1-5,TRBV6-1,TGTGCCAGCAGTGGATTTCGTCAGGGGATTAGCAATCAGCCCCAGCATTTT,CASSGFRQGISNQPQHF
.,once,13,TRBJ2-1,TRBV28,TGTGCCAGCAGCCGGGGCCTGTACAATGAGCAGTTCTTC,CASSRGLYNEQFF
.,.,14,TRBJ1-2,TRBV11-2,TGTGCCAGCAGCTTAGATCAGAGGGGCTATGGCTACACCTTC,CASSLDQRGYGYTF
.,.,16,TRBJ2-1,TRBV24-1,TGTGCCACCAGTGATAGGCGGGATATTTCGTACAATGAGCAGTTCTTC,CATSDRRDISYNEQFF
TRBD1,.,14,TRBJ1-2,TRBV5-6,TGTGCCAGCACCTACCAGGGGGCTAACTATGGCTACACCTTC,CASTYQGANYGYTF
.,.,14,TRBJ1-1,TRBV6-5,TGTGCCAGCAGTCCCGGACGGGCCTCCACTGAAGCTTTCTTT,CASSPGRASTEAFF
.,.,11,TRBJ2-1,TRBV12-3/TRBV12-4,TGTGCCAGCAGTGCGACCAATGAGCAGTTCTTC,CASSATNEQFF
TRBD2,.,15,TRBJ2-5,TRBV6-5,TGTGCCAGCAGTCCTTGGCGGGAGGTCCAAGAGACCCAGTACTTC,CASSPWREVQETQYF
.,.,16,TRBJ1-5,TRBV19,TGTGCCAGTAGTATAGGGCCGACAGATAGCAATCAGCCCCAGCATTTT,CASSIGPTDSNQPQHF